This passage covers 18 T cell receptor beta chains from one sample sequenced in a study of blood T cell repertoires in COVID-19. The table came from immunoSEQ multiplex PCR; TCRdb's copy has only in-frame clones and leaves some out. The sample lists 65,000 to 90,000 clones; roughly 78% were seen once. Sequencing was carried out using peripheral blood. These receptors all stem from a man between 60 and 75 years old with active or convalescent COVID-19.

The sample holds one count of this clone. V usage is TRBV15 and J usage is TRBJ1-2, with TRBD1 matching 8 bases. V lost 3 bases and J lost 6; bases outside the gene matches: 9. Germline V CDR1 and CDR2: LNHNV, YYDKDF (reference sequence). CDR3 length: 15 residues. The CDR3 nucleotides read TGTGCCACCAGCAGTACCCAGGGGGCCCTTAATGGCTACACCTTC. It translates to CATSSTQGALNGYTF. The full variable domain, in which reference TRBV15 and TRBJ1-2 provide the parts outside the CDR3, is DAMVIQNPRYQVTQFGKPVTLSCSQTLNHNVMYWYQQKSSQAPKLLFHYYDKDFNNEADTPDNFQSRRPNTSFCFLDIRSPGLGDTAMYLCATSSTQGALNGYTFGSGTRLTVV.

V usage is TRBV3-1 (or the pseudogene TRBV3-2) and J usage is TRBJ2-2, with 14 nucleotides matching TRBD2. Germline values: CDR1 LGHDT, CDR2 YNNKEL (reference sequence). The CDR3 contains 15 residues. Trimming removed 4 bases from V and 6 bases from J; junction bases left unmatched: 1. The CDR3 DNA reads TGTGCCAGCAGCCGACTAGCGGGGGGGTCCGGGGAGCTGTTTTTT. This encodes CASSRLAGGSGELFF.

This clone was seen a handful of times. The chain recombines TRBV29-1 with TRBJ2-5; 7 nucleotides line up with TRBD1. The V segment lost 5 bases and the J segment 1 base; nucleotides outside the gene matches: 13. The CDR3 consists of 16 residues. Per the germline V gene, CDR1 is SQVTM and CDR2 is ANQGSEA. CDR3 sequence: CSVPTRGGLVQETQYF. CDR3 bases: TGCAGCGTTCCGACCCGAGGGGGCCTAGTCCAAGAGACCCAGTACTTC.

The DNA of the CDR3 is TGTGCCAGCAGTGAAGGAGGGGGAACGGGCTATGGCTACACCTTC. Translated: CASSEGGGTGYGYTF. The V and J genes are TRBV6-1 and TRBJ1-2, with D perhaps matching TRBD1 (6 bases). The germline V gene has CDR1 MNHNS and CDR2 SASEGT. V lost 1 base to trimming and J lost 4 bases, with 13 bases between them. CDR3 size: 15 residues.

The genes are TRBV9 and TRBJ1-1, with 11 bases fitting TRBD1. The CDR3 has 15 residues. Germline assignment: CDR1 SGDLS and CDR2 YYNGEE. Trimming took 4 bases from V and 6 from J; bases not matched to a gene: 8. CDR3 DNA: TGTGCCAGCAGCCCAAGGACAGGGGGCGAGCCTGAAGCTTTCTTT. Amino acids: CASSPRTGGEPEAFF.

The chain combines TRBV2 with TRBJ2-7; 8 nucleotides match TRBD1. Germline V gives CDR1 SNHLY, CDR2 FYNNEI. The CDR3 is made up of 14 amino acids. With 4 bases clipped from V and 4 bases from J, the junction kept 6 bases outside the gene matches. CDR3 in amino acids: CASSVQGALYEQYF. The CDR3 DNA follows: TGTGCCAGCAGTGTTCAGGGGGCTCTTTACGAGCAGTACTTC.

V is TRBV30 and J is TRBJ1-2; tentatively, D is TRBD1 (6 bases). The CDR3 spans 14 residues. Germline CDR1 GTSNPN, CDR2 SVGIG (reference sequence). V was trimmed by 2 bases and J by 3 bases, leaving 13 bases between them. As DNA, the CDR3 is TGTGCCTGGAGTAGCAGGGGTTGGGACTATGGCTACACCTTC. Translated, it gives CAWSSRGWDYGYTF.

The chain has TRBV21-1 and TRBJ2-3; the table gives TRBD1 as D, unverified against the DNA. TRBV21-1 is listed as a pseudogene. The length of the CDR3 is 14 residues. The CDR3 is CASSFRQDLDTQYF. CDR3 bases: TGTGCCAGCAGCTTCCGACAGGACCTGGATACGCAGTATTTT.

This rearrangement joins TRBV7-8 to TRBJ2-7; D not resolved. V lost 2 bases and J lost 0, with 14 bases in between. The CDR3 sequence is 16 residues long. CDR1 SGHVS and CDR2 FQNEAQ come from the germline V gene. The CDR3 loop reads CASSLLRGESSYEQYF. The DNA of the CDR3 is TGTGCCAGCAGCTTATTAAGAGGAGAAAGCTCCTACGAGCAGTACTTC.

The gene calls are TRBV20-1 and TRBJ1-2; D ambiguous. Trimming stripped 1 base from V and 7 bases from J, with 7 bases between. Germline loops: CDR1 DFQATT, CDR2 SNEGSKA (reference sequence). This CDR3 has 11 residues. CDR3 protein: CSARVSGGYTF. As DNA, the CDR3 is TGCAGTGCTAGAGTTTCAGGTGGCTACACCTTC.

The rearrangement uses TRBV2 and TRBJ1-5; TRBD1 aligns across 7 bases. The V gene end was trimmed by 6 bases and the J gene end by 1 base; junction bases not matched to a gene: 6. The CDR3 runs 15 residues. The germline V gene has CDR1 SNHLY and CDR2 FYNNEI. CDR3 coding DNA: TGTGCCAGCAGCCTCAGCAGGGGGAGCAATCAGCCCCAGCATTTT. Protein product: CASSLSRGSNQPQHF. Variable domain in full (rest from reference TRBV2 and TRBJ1-5): EPEVTQTPSHQVTQMGQEVILRCVPISNHLYFYWYRQILGQKVEFLVSFYNNEISEKSEIFDDQFSVERPDGSNFTLKIRSTKLEDSAMYFCASSLSRGSNQPQHFGDGTRLSIL.

The J gene is TRBJ1-5, the V gene TRBV7-9; 9 positions match TRBD1. The germline gives CDR1 SEHNR, CDR2 FQNEAQ (reference sequence). After removal of 5 bases from V and 3 bases from J, the junction contained 5 bases not matched to a gene. CDR3 length: 15 residues. The CDR3 is CASSEQGANNQPQHF. The DNA of the CDR3 is TGTGCCAGCAGCGAACAGGGGGCCAACAATCAGCCCCAGCATTTT.

The chain carries TRBV19 and TRBJ2-7, with 7 bases fitting TRBD1. Germline V gene sequence: CDR1 LNHDA, CDR2 SQIVND (reference sequence). The CDR3 contains 14 residues. V trimming: 4 bases; J trimming: 1 base; junction bases outside the gene matches: 4. The CDR3 protein is CASSTTGVSYEQYF. DNA of the CDR3: TGTGCCAGTAGTACCACAGGGGTTTCCTACGAGCAGTACTTC.

There are many counts of this clone. This CDR3 is CASIGGGLNEQFF. CDR3 in DNA: TGTGCCAGCATTGGCGGGGGCTTGAATGAGCAGTTCTTC. V and J are TRBV6-5 and TRBJ2-1; D perhaps matches TRBD2 (7 bases). V was trimmed by 7 bases and J by 7 bases, leaving 14 bases between them. CDR1 and CDR2 (germline): MNHEY, SVGAGI. CDR3 length equals 13 residues.

This sequence joins TRBV7-2 and TRBJ1-2, with D uncertain. This CDR3 has 16 residues. Germline CDR1 reads SGHTA; CDR2 reads FQGNSA. V lost 6 bases and J 6 bases, leaving 23 bases between the germline ends. As DNA, the CDR3 is TGTGCCAGCAGTTTATCGGGAGCGGAGGGAGCGAATGGCTACACCTTC. It translates to CASSLSGAEGANGYTF. The whole variable domain, filled in from reference TRBV7-2 and TRBJ1-2, reads GAGVSQSPSNKVTEKGKDVELRCDPISGHTALYWYRQSLGQGLEFLIYFQGNSAPDKSGLPSDRFSAERTGGSVSTLTIQRTQQEDSAVYLCASSLSGAEGANGYTFGSGTRLTVV.

The CDR3 coding sequence is TGTGCCAGCTCACCACCAGGACAGGGGGCTCCCCCCATTCAGTACTTC. Its protein product is CASSPPGQGAPPIQYF. The J gene is TRBJ2-4, the V gene TRBV18; 11 positions match TRBD1. Germline V gene lookup returns CDR1 KGHSH and CDR2 LQKENI. Trimming cost V 0 bases and J 9 bases; bases outside gene matches: 7. The CDR3 runs 16 residues.

CDR3 loop: CASSGYRDTYEQYF. DNA of the CDR3: TGTGCCAGCAGCGGATACCGGGACACCTACGAGCAGTACTTC. The chain recombines TRBV9 with TRBJ2-7; D may be TRBD1 (6 bases). The CDR3 spans 14 residues. Trimming stripped 3 bases from V and 2 bases from J, with 12 bases between. Germline CDR1 and CDR2: SGDLS and YYNGEE.

The chain is built from TRBV21-1 and TRBJ2-4; the table gives TRBD1 as D, unverified against the DNA. TRBV21-1 is assigned pseudogene status. The CDR3 extends over 16 amino acids. The CDR3 loop is CASSKNPRTEKNIQYF. Here the CDR3 DNA reads TGTGCCAGCAGCAAAAACCCAAGGACAGAGAAAAACATTCAGTACTTC.